The rows below give T cell receptor beta chains drawn from one sample of a study. MiXCR, applied by TCRdb to the RT-PCR reads, yields one record per CDR3 protein. In the table there are hundreds of thousands of distinct CDR3 sequences, 14% of which are singletons. The specimen sequenced was memory CD4+ T cells from blood. The receptors derive from a female donor in good health, serving as a healthy control. Each CDR3 is given without its conserved first and last residue.

>TRBV27|TRBJ2-1
ASSLDGTGVSYNEQF
>TRBV28|TRBJ2-2
ASRLRRGDTGELF
>TRBV20-1|TRBJ2-5
SARSSSGGTIQETQY
>TRBV7-2|TRBJ2-5
ASSSGLKRGHQETQY
>TRBV6-2/TRBV6-3|TRBJ2-3
ASSDYTQY
>TRBV2|TRBJ2-5
ASSEFVLQETQY
>TRBV7-2|TRBJ1-4
ASSRDRGRSGKLF
>TRBV5-1|TRBJ2-5
ASSFRSAGPRETQY
>TRBV5-1|TRBJ2-3
ASSLVNPKDTQY
>TRBV7-2|TRBJ1-2
ASSPGQGRDYT
>TRBV3-1|TRBJ1-1
ASSQGASRAEAF
>TRBV5-4|TRBJ1-2
ASSPRESVLYGYT
>TRBV20-1|TRBJ2-7
SGEVEGNYKQY
>TRBV5-5|TRBJ2-7
ASKTGGYYEQY
>TRBV12-3/TRBV12-4|TRBJ1-5
ASSVGQGVNQPQH
>TRBV20-1|TRBJ2-3
SARGTVSSTDTQY
>TRBV28|TRBJ1-2
ASEVPSGQGHGYT
>TRBV7-2|TRBJ2-3
ASSLFVRSSTDTQY
>TRBV25-1|TRBJ1-2
ASSERATGVRGYT
>TRBV9|TRBJ2-3
ASSVGITTDTQY
>TRBV12-3/TRBV12-4|TRBJ1-5
ASFPGTATLNQPQH
>TRBV10-3|TRBJ1-1
AISISTGNTEAF
>TRBV11-2|TRBJ2-1
ASSLDSSLARSNEQF
>TRBV9|TRBJ2-7
ASSPASRPYEQY
>TRBV20-1|TRBJ2-2
SAVDWGSGELF
>TRBV4-1|TRBJ1-6
ASSGTTGNSYNSPLH
>TRBV7-9|TRBJ1-4
ASSLPYGTAEKLF
>TRBV20-1|TRBJ2-7
SARQGTYEQH
>TRBV7-2|TRBJ1-2
ASSPTGGYT
>TRBV28|TRBJ1-2
ASSLGRTLYGYT
>TRBV27|TRBJ1-3
ASSFYKGANTIY
>TRBV7-9|TRBJ2-3
ASSFAGARGDTQY
>TRBV6-5|TRBJ2-7
ASRGFGQPSYEQY
>TRBV7-2|TRBJ1-6
ASSLKGADSPLH
>TRBV29-1|TRBJ1-1
SAAGGTNTEAF
>TRBV5-1|TRBJ2-3
ASSLGGQRTDTQY
>TRBV11-2|TRBJ1-3
ASSLVGGSGNTIY